The entry below gives a single TCR beta chain sequence along with its context. What it recognizes is unknown. The CDR3 loop spans 14 amino acids. Trimming removed 2 bases from V and 4 bases from J, with 10 bases in between. Germline CDR1 is SGHNT and CDR2 is YENEEA. The data belong to a study of beta chain features in type 1 diabetes. Purities over 98% were achieved in all sorted populations. Whole-study findings and limits: Cells carrying high TCR expression could end up over-represented when cDNA is sequenced. Moderate but significant shortening of TCRB CDR3s was recorded in all four CD4+ subsets from Type 1 diabetes patients.

As every portion of the isolated RNA was reverse transcribed, the sequencing read expressed TCRB transcripts. The assay was immunoSEQ multiplex PCR, and TCRdb's table has in-frame clones only and misses some. The profile shows 970,000 or so clones, roughly 16% of them singletons. This chain connects TRBV11-3 to TRBJ2-3; D is unclear. The source is a woman aged 18-29 years in good health. Sequenced: naive CD4+ T cells from blood. In nucleotides, the CDR3 is TGTGCCAGCAGCTTACACGAAGCTGCAGATACGCAGTATTTT. This translates into CASSLHEAADTQYF.